The 26 T cell receptor beta chains below were found in one sample sequenced in a study of blood T cell repertoires in COVID-19. Assay: immunoSEQ multiplex PCR; the TCRdb copy retains only in-frame clones and omits some. Of 190,000 or so clones in the sample, roughly 80% were seen once. The material sequenced was PBMCs or T cells enriched from blood (not recorded which). These TCRs come from a man aged 35-49 years who had recovered from COVID-19.

The chain is built from TRBV6-5 and TRBJ1-1; perhaps TRBD1 as D (6 bases). Germline assignment: CDR1 MNHEY and CDR2 SVGAGI. The CDR3 runs 11 residues. Trimming stripped 6 bases from V and 4 bases from J, with 6 bases between. For the CDR3, the DNA is TGTGCCAGCAGGGACAGCACTGAAGCTTTCTTT. The encoded protein is CASRDSTEAFF.

This chain joins TRBV10-3 and TRBJ2-1; weak D call: TRBD2 (5 bases). The CDR3 loop spans 12 amino acids. The V end was cut by 4 bases, the J end by 6 bases, with 7 bases between. Germline CDR1 is ENHRY and CDR2 is SYGVKD. The CDR3 coding sequence is TGTGCCATCAGTGCCGGGGTCAATGAGCAGTTCTTC. Protein product: CAISAGVNEQFF.

This sequence joins TRBV7-2 and TRBJ1-6, with D perhaps matching TRBD1 (6 bases). The CDR3 is 15 residues long. CDR1 and CDR2 (germline): SGHTA, FQGNSA. Deletions cut 1 base from V and 6 bases from J, with 10 bases between. The CDR3 reads CASSLGPGVNSPLHF. The CDR3 coding sequence is TGTGCCAGCAGCTTAGGGCCAGGGGTTAATTCACCCCTCCACTTT.

V gene TRBV6-6 combines with J gene TRBJ2-3, with TRBD1 as a possible D gene (5 bases). This CDR3 contains 16 residues. V was shortened by 2 bases and J by 2 bases, with 14 bases between the two germline ends. CDR1 and CDR2 (germline): MNHNY, SVGAGI (reference sequence). The CDR3 DNA reads as TGTGCCAGCAGTTACCGTCGCGGCGGACACACAGATACGCAGTATTTT. This encodes CASSYRRGGHTDTQYF.

The J gene is TRBJ1-6, the V gene TRBV30; D unclear. Germline-derived CDR1 and CDR2 are GTSNPN and SVGIG (reference sequence). There are 14 residues in the CDR3. The V end was cut by 0 bases, the J end by 6 bases, with 9 bases between. CDR3 sequence: CAWSVSIRNSPLHF. The CDR3 DNA follows: TGTGCCTGGAGTGTATCTATTCGTAATTCACCCCTCCACTTT.

The chain recombines TRBV5-3 with TRBJ1-5; tentatively, D is TRBD1 (5 bases). TRBV5-3 is given ORF status, its function remaining uncertain. The length of the CDR3 is 13 residues. V gave up 3 bases and J gave up 3 bases, with 7 bases separating them. The CDR3: CARSYRPNQPQHF. CDR3 coding DNA: TGTGCCAGAAGCTACAGGCCCAATCAGCCCCAGCATTTT.

The chain recombines TRBV7-9 with TRBJ2-5; weak D call: TRBD2 (5 bases). In germline, CDR1 is SEHNR, CDR2 FQNEAQ (reference sequence). V was shortened by 5 bases and J by 3 bases, with 16 bases between the two germline ends. The CDR3 consists of 15 residues. This CDR3 reads CASSRAVLIEETQYF. The CDR3, as DNA: TGTGCCAGCAGCCGAGCGGTTCTAATAGAAGAGACCCAGTACTTC.

V is TRBV9 and J is TRBJ1-2, with TRBD1 matching 7 bases. CDR1 is SGDLS, CDR2 YYNGEE, per germline. The CDR3 consists of 15 residues. The J segment lost 6 bases and the V segment lost 2 bases, leaving 10 bases of the junction unmatched. The CDR3 DNA sequence: TGTGCCAGCAGCGTCGAGAACAGGGGTGCGGATGGCTACACCTTC. It encodes CASSVENRGADGYTF.

The rearrangement uses TRBV5-1 and TRBJ1-4; 8 positions agree with TRBD1. Germline-derived CDR1 and CDR2 are SGHRS and YFSETQ. The V gene end was trimmed by 3 bases and the J gene end by 4 bases; junction bases not matched to a gene: 5. The length of the CDR3 is 15 residues. The CDR3 protein is CASSSRTGNNEKLFF. The CDR3 DNA follows: TGCGCCAGCAGCTCACGGACAGGGAATAATGAAAAACTGTTTTTT.

This sequence joins TRBV13 and TRBJ2-5, with 9 bases aligning to TRBD1. The V segment lost 5 bases and the J segment 1 base; nucleotides outside the gene matches: 8. CDR3 length: 16 amino acids. CDR1 is PRHDT and CDR2 is FYEKMQ in the germline V gene (reference sequence). DNA of the CDR3: TGTGCCAGCAGCCAAATTAGGGGACAGGGCCAAGAGACCCAGTACTTC. Translated, it gives CASSQIRGQGQETQYF.

Remarks on this clone: A read error may produce the germline difference seen at one junction end. V is TRBV7-2 and J is TRBJ2-3, with 15 nucleotides matching TRBD2. The V gene's germline CDR1 is SGHTA and CDR2 FQGNSA. The CDR3 sequence is 17 residues long. CDR3 DNA: TGTGCCAGCAGCTCTGGTCGAAGGACTAGCGGGGGGGCCTACCCCTTTTTT. Translation: CASSSGRRTSGGAYPFF.

This clone was picked up one time. The chain employs TRBV5-4 and TRBJ2-3, with D possibly being TRBD2 (6 bases). CDR3 length: 16 amino acids. Between the trimmed V and J ends, which lost 4 bases and 3 bases, there was a span of 18 bases. CDR1 is SGHNT, CDR2 YYREEE, per germline (reference sequence). The CDR3: CASSPRGASGTDTQYF. CDR3 in DNA: TGTGCCAGCAGCCCCCGCGGGGCGTCTGGGACAGATACGCAGTATTTT.

CDR3: CASSFGSGHAEAFF. The CDR3 DNA is TGTGCCAGCAGCTTCGGGTCCGGACACGCTGAAGCTTTCTTT. V is TRBV5-8 and J is TRBJ1-1; possible D gene TRBD1, 5 bases. V lost 2 bases and J lost 6, with 14 bases in between. Germline-derived CDR1 and CDR2 are SGHTS and YDEGEE. This CDR3 contains 14 residues.

The chain uses TRBV6-1 and TRBJ1-2; D remains unclear. CDR3 length: 13 amino acids. The V gene's germline CDR1 is MNHNS and CDR2 SASEGT. Trimming removed 3 bases from V and 4 bases from J, with 9 bases in between. The CDR3 region has the DNA TGTGCCAGCAGTGAGAACAGTGCCTATGGCTACACCTTC. This codes for CASSENSAYGYTF.

The chain has TRBV5-6 and TRBJ1-2, with TRBD1 matching over 9 bases. Losses at the gene ends were 5 bases for V and 6 bases for J; bases not matched to a gene: 17. The CDR3 sequence is 17 residues long. Germline assignment: CDR1 SGHDT and CDR2 YYEEEE. The CDR3 sequence is CASREARTGATRDGYTF. The CDR3 DNA sequence: TGTGCCAGCAGGGAGGCACGGACAGGGGCAACAAGAGATGGCTACACCTTC.

The V gene is TRBV30, the J gene TRBJ1-6; 9 bases match TRBD1. CDR1 and CDR2 from the germline V gene are GTSNPN and SVGIG (reference sequence). The CDR3 runs 16 residues. J gave up 0 bases and V 3 bases, and 3 bases lay outside the gene matches. The CDR3 sequence: CAWRRQGDSYNSPLHF. CDR3 sequence (DNA): TGTGCCTGGAGGCGACAGGGGGACTCCTATAATTCACCCCTCCACTTT.

V usage is TRBV3-1 (or the pseudogene TRBV3-2) and J usage is TRBJ2-2; 7 bases are shared with TRBD2. The ends lost 6 bases at V and 7 bases at J; junction bases unmatched: 8. CDR3 length equals 14 residues. The V gene's germline CDR1 is LGHDT and CDR2 YNNKEL (reference sequence). The CDR3 DNA sequence: TGTGCCAGCAGTTTGCGGGGGACGGGCGGGGAGCTGTTTTTT. It translates to CASSLRGTGGELFF.

The rearrangement links TRBV5-1 to TRBJ2-7; 11 bases map to TRBD1. The CDR3 loop spans 15 amino acids. The junction had 6 bases not matched to a gene; V was cut back by 4 bases and J by 3 bases. Germline V CDR1 and CDR2: SGHRS, YFSETQ. CDR3 residues: CASSSRDRGVYEQYF. DNA for the CDR3: TGCGCCAGCAGCAGCCGGGACAGGGGGGTCTACGAGCAGTACTTC.

Here the CDR3 DNA reads TGCGCCAGCAGCCAAGCCCCGCCTAGCTTTGACACCGGGGAGCTGTTTTTT. Translation: CASSQAPPSFDTGELFF. This rearrangement joins TRBV4-1 to TRBJ2-2; D might be TRBD2 (5 bases). This CDR3 is 17 amino acids long. V was cut by 1 base and J by 3 bases, with 15 bases left in between. From germline, CDR1 is MGHRA and CDR2 YSYEKL.

The chain is built from TRBV24-1 and TRBJ1-1; D gene ambiguous. In germline, CDR1 is KGHDR, CDR2 SFDVKD. Trimming removed 2 bases at V and 1 base at J, with 4 bases between. CDR3 size: 13 residues. CDR3 sequence: CATSDSGNTEAFF. Written as DNA, the CDR3 is TGTGCCACCAGTGATTCAGGGAACACTGAAGCTTTCTTT.

The V gene is TRBV12-5, the J gene TRBJ1-2; 7 bases line up with TRBD1. CDR3 size: 14 residues. Germline V lookup: CDR1 LGHNT, CDR2 FRNRAP. V shed 6 bases and J 2 bases; nucleotides not matched to a gene: 6. CDR3 sequence reads: CASGYSGQNYGYTF. Here the CDR3 DNA reads TGTGCTAGTGGGTACTCGGGACAGAACTATGGCTACACCTTC.

The gene calls are TRBV4-2 and TRBJ1-1; TRBD1 might be the D (6 bases). CDR1 LGHNA and CDR2 YNFKEQ come from the germline V gene. Trimming cost V 2 bases and J 3 bases, with 10 bases left between them. This CDR3 is built from 14 residues. The CDR3 here is CASSQTGRDTEAFF. The CDR3 bases are TGTGCCAGCAGCCAAACAGGGAGGGACACTGAAGCTTTCTTT.

The rearrangement links TRBV4-3 to TRBJ1-1; the match to TRBD1 covers 10 bases. V lost 2 bases and J lost 7; bases outside the gene matches: 10. CDR3 length: 16 residues. The germline gives CDR1 LGHNA, CDR2 YSLEER. The CDR3 nucleotides read TGCGCCAGCAGCCAAAAGGGGGACAGGGGATGGTATGAAGCTTTCTTT. Translated: CASSQKGDRGWYEAFF.

The rearrangement joins TRBV4-1 to TRBJ1-6, with a weak D call TRBD1 (5 bases). V was trimmed by 0 bases and J by 0 bases, leaving 21 bases between them. CDR3 size: 21 residues. The germline CDR1 and CDR2 sequences are MGHRA and YSYEKL. CDR3 amino acids: CASSQEGTGLQKSSYNSPLHF. The CDR3 DNA reads as TGCGCCAGCAGCCAAGAAGGAACGGGACTCCAAAAAAGCTCCTATAATTCACCCCTCCACTTT.

The V and J genes are TRBV9 and TRBJ2-2; unclear D gene. The CDR3 length is 16 residues. The germline V gene has CDR1 SGDLS and CDR2 YYNGEE. The V gene lost 5 bases and the J gene lost 5 bases, with 19 bases spanning the gap. The CDR3 nucleotides are TGTGCCAGCAGTCCACGCACGGGTCTTGAGACCGGGGAGCTGTTTTTT. It yields the protein CASSPRTGLETGELFF.

The CDR3 protein is CASSAPPGEQYF. In nucleotides, the CDR3 is TGTGCCAGCAGCGCGCCGCCGGGGGAGCAGTACTTC. The J gene is TRBJ2-7, the V gene TRBV9; D may be TRBD2 (5 bases). The V end lost 3 bases, the J end lost 7 bases, and 11 bases lay between the germline ends. The CDR3 consists of 12 residues. Looked up from germline, CDR1 is SGDLS and CDR2 is YYNGEE.